These 3 T cell receptor beta chains originate from one sample sequenced in a study of regulatory T cells in long-lasting Graves disease. Building of the TCR beta libraries involved iRepertoire HTBI primers and Arm-PCR of CDR3 regions. One entry per CDR3 protein results from TCRdb running MiXCR on the multiplex PCR reads. The sample yields over 350,000 distinct CDR3 sequences, about 20% seen once. Specified time point: persistent/refractory GD, antithyroid drugs over 5 years with positive TRAb. The TCR library used RNA extracted from PBMCs. This material consisted of peripheral blood mononuclear cells (PBMCs), taken when the disease was refractory, from a patient treated with antithyroid drugs. The receptors originated from a female donor with Graves disease.

This clonotype was observed a few times. This sequence joins TRBV2 and TRBJ1-3, with TRBD1 as a possible D gene (6 bases). There are 17 residues in the CDR3. CDR1 SNHLY and CDR2 FYNNEI come from the germline V gene. Trimming removed 6 bases from V and 2 bases from J, with 20 bases in between. CDR3 sequence (DNA): TGTGCCAGCAGGCTAACGGAGGGGGGGCCCCCTGGAAACACCATATATTTT. It specifies CASRLTEGGPPGNTIYF.

This clonotype was seen a few times. V is TRBV12-3 or TRBV12-4 and J is TRBJ2-5; D gene unclear. This CDR3 has 12 residues. V lost 5 bases to trimming and J lost 8 bases, with 12 bases between them. The CDR3 region is CASSLSLRTQYF. The CDR3 nucleotides are TGTGCCAGCAGTCTCTCTCTACGAACCCAGTACTTC.

This clonotype was observed a few times. One junction end disagrees with the germline gene, perhaps due to a read error. V usage is TRBV11-2 and J usage is TRBJ2-2; D not certain. This CDR3 contains 14 residues. The germline V gene has CDR1 SGHAT and CDR2 FQNNGV. Here the CDR3 reads CASSQDLFTGELFF. The CDR3 nucleotides read TGCGCCAGCAGCCAAGATTTATTCACCGGGGAGCTGTTTTTT.